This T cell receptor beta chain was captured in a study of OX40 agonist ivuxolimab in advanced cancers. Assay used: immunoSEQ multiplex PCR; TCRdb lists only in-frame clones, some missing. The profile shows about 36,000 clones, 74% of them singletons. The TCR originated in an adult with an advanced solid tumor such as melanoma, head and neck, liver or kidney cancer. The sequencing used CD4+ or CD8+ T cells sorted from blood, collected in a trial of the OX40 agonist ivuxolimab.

The CDR3 coding sequence is TGTGCCAGCAGTTTACTAGCGGGGCACTCCTACGAGCAGTACTTC. This translates into CASSLLAGHSYEQYF. The V gene is TRBV27, the J gene TRBJ2-7; 9 nucleotides align to TRBD2. The length of the CDR3 is 15 residues. Germline loops: CDR1 MNHEY, CDR2 SMNVEV (reference sequence). With 2 bases clipped from V and 0 bases from J, the junction kept 2 bases outside the gene matches.